The rows below give T cell receptor beta chains drawn from one sample of a study of early T cells in non-severe SARS-CoV-2 infection. From the 5' RACE reads, TCRdb called clonotypes with MiXCR, one entry per CDR3 protein. The sample lists about 81,000 distinct CDR3 sequences; 14% were seen once. The sample consisted of whole blood. Source of these receptors: an adult who was a healthcare worker with PCR-confirmed SARS-CoV-2 infection or an uninfected control (not recorded which). The CDR3 runs from the conserved cysteine through the conserved F or W. D genes are given only for firm matches. Clone size is stated in some rows and not others, as once, few, many or a class when expanded.

clone_size | cdr3_length | j_call | d_call | v_call | cdr3_aa | cdr3_nt
. | 13 | TRBJ1-1 | TRBD1 | TRBV7-9 | CASRQGMGTEAFF | TGTGCCAGTCGACAGGGAATGGGGACTGAAGCTTTCTTT
few | 13 | TRBJ2-5 | TRBD1 | TRBV10-3 | CATTGQGVETQYF | TGTGCCACGACGGGACAGGGGGTAGAGACCCAGTACTTC
. | 12 | TRBJ1-1 | . | TRBV5-1 | CASSLGQGEAFF | TGCGCCAGCAGCTTGGGGCAGGGAGAAGCTTTCTTT
few | 13 | TRBJ2-7 | . | TRBV11-2 | CASRRTVNYEQYF | TGTGCCAGCAGGCGGACGGTTAACTACGAGCAGTACTTC
. | 13 | TRBJ1-2 | TRBD1 | TRBV4-1 | CASSQDRGLIYTF | TGCGCCAGCAGCCAAGACAGGGGGTTAATCTACACCTTC
. | 12 | TRBJ2-1 | TRBD1 | TRBV29-1 | CSVALDRGVQFF | TGCAGCGTTGCCCTGGACAGGGGGGTTCAGTTCTTC
few | 16 | TRBJ1-1 | TRBD1 | TRBV7-3 | CASSLARTGGNTEAFF | TGTGCCAGCAGCTTAGCGAGGACAGGGGGAAACACTGAAGCTTTCTTT
many | 17 | TRBJ2-2 | . | TRBV21-1 | CASSKVRPLKPTGELFF | TGTGCCAGCAGCAAAGTGCGGCCACTTAAGCCCACCGGGGAGCTGTTTTTT
. | 14 | TRBJ2-3 | TRBD1 | TRBV29-1 | CSADRESSTDTQYF | TGCAGCGCTGACAGGGAATCTAGCACAGATACGCAGTATTTT
few | 16 | TRBJ1-1 | TRBD1 | TRBV6-2/TRBV6-3 | CASTKGDRIFDTEAFF | TGTGCCAGCACAAAAGGGGACAGGATTTTTGACACTGAAGCTTTCTTT
. | 12 | TRBJ1-1 | . | TRBV14 | CASTSGVPEAFF | TGTGCCAGCACGTCAGGGGTCCCTGAAGCTTTCTTT
. | 17 | TRBJ1-6 | TRBD1 | TRBV5-1 | CASSLDRTGGMNSPLHF | TGCGCCAGCAGCTTGGATCGGACAGGGGGCATGAATTCACCCCTCCACTTT
many | 13 | TRBJ2-7 | . | TRBV7-2 | CASSFSSSYEQYF | TGTGCCAGCAGCTTTTCCAGCTCCTACGAGCAGTACTTC
many | 12 | TRBJ2-2 | . | TRBV29-1 | CSVRGGTGELFF | TGCAGCGTCCGAGGAGGCACCGGGGAGCTGTTTTTT
many | 13 | TRBJ1-1 | . | TRBV7-2 | CASSFEGQREAFF | TGTGCCAGCAGCTTCGAAGGCCAGCGGGAAGCTTTCTTT
few | 15 | TRBJ2-7 | TRBD1 | TRBV6-1 | CASSDTGTGSNEQYF | TGTGCCAGCAGTGACACCGGGACAGGGAGCAACGAGCAGTACTTC
. | 13 | TRBJ2-3 | . | TRBV7-9 | CASSLLVSDTQYF | TGTGCCAGCAGTCTCCTGGTTTCAGATACGCAGTATTTT
. | 14 | TRBJ1-6 | TRBD1 | TRBV6-1 | CASSDTGGRSPLHF | TGTGCCAGCAGTGATACAGGGGGCCGTTCACCCCTCCACTTT
few | 15 | TRBJ2-5 | . | TRBV5-8 | CASSQAYRSEETQYF | TGTGCCAGCAGCCAGGCCTACCGGTCGGAAGAGACCCAGTACTTC
. | 14 | TRBJ2-5 | TRBD2 | TRBV12-3/TRBV12-4 | CASSRTSGWETQYF | TGTGCCAGCAGTCGGACTAGCGGATGGGAGACCCAGTACTTC
. | 13 | TRBJ2-7 | . | TRBV29-1 | CSVAGGWGGEQYF | TGCAGCGTCGCTGGGGGGTGGGGTGGCGAGCAGTACTTC
many | 14 | TRBJ2-3 | TRBD2 | TRBV7-6 | CASSPGLVTDTQYF | TGTGCCAGCAGCCCCGGACTAGTCACAGATACGCAGTATTTT
few | 13 | TRBJ1-1 | TRBD1 | TRBV20-1 | CSASRQGNTEAFF | TGCAGTGCTAGCAGACAGGGCAACACTGAAGCTTTCTTT
few | 13 | TRBJ1-1 | . | TRBV11-3 | CASSDGSNTEAFF | TGTGCCAGCAGCGACGGGTCGAACACTGAAGCTTTCTTT
few | 15 | TRBJ1-1 | . | TRBV18 | CASSRIPIANTEAFF | TGTGCCAGCTCACGTATCCCTATCGCTAACACTGAAGCTTTCTTT
few | 16 | TRBJ2-4 | . | TRBV6-6 | CASSLGGPGGGNIQYF | TGTGCCAGCAGTCTCGGGGGGCCGGGCGGCGGAAACATTCAGTACTTC
. | 14 | TRBJ2-7 | TRBD1 | TRBV11-2 | CASSLGTGAYEQYF | TGTGCCAGCAGCTTAGGGACAGGGGCCTACGAGCAGTACTTC
few | 17 | TRBJ2-3 | . | TRBV11-2 | CASSPHIAVLSTDTQYF | TGTGCCAGCAGCCCCCACATAGCGGTACTGAGCACAGATACGCAGTATTTT
many | 16 | TRBJ2-2 | . | TRBV6-1 | CASRTRIDTNTGELFF | TGTGCCAGCCGCACCAGGATTGACACAAACACCGGGGAGCTGTTTTTT
few | 14 | TRBJ1-1 | . | TRBV9 | CASSPTIGGDEAFF | TGTGCCAGCAGCCCGACGATCGGGGGTGACGAAGCTTTCTTT
few | 14 | TRBJ2-5 | . | TRBV7-9 | CASSLVPEYGTQYF | TGTGCCAGCAGCTTAGTCCCGGAGTATGGGACCCAGTACTTC
many | 12 | TRBJ2-7 | TRBD1 | TRBV12-3/TRBV12-4 | CASSRQGAEQYF | TGTGCCAGCAGCCGACAGGGAGCAGAGCAGTACTTC